The 13 T cell receptor beta chains given below trace back to one sample, sequenced in a study of immune cell composition in non-small cell lung cancer. The data were produced by immunoSEQ multiplex PCR, yet TCRdb's version contains in-frame clones alone and is incomplete. The sample has 3,000 or so clones; over 60% are singletons. Normal lung sampling was at least 3 cm from the tumour, as distant as possible. The sequencing input was non-adjacent lung tissue. The receptor source for this set is a human donor with non-small cell lung cancer.

The rearrangement joins TRBV4-2 to TRBJ2-7; TRBD1 aligns across 8 bases. V was pared by 5 bases and J by 6 bases, with 9 bases of the junction left unmatched. There are 14 residues in the CDR3. CDR1 is LGHNA, CDR2 YNFKEQ, per germline. The CDR3 spells CASSALDRVSEQYF. CDR3 coding DNA: TGTGCCAGCAGCGCCCTGGACAGGGTGTCCGAGCAGTACTTC.

DNA of the CDR3: TGTGCCACCCTCGGAGGCCATGGAGCTTTCTTT. It specifies CATLGGHGAFF. The chain links TRBV7-9 to TRBJ1-1, with unresolved D. Germline V CDR1 and CDR2: SEHNR, FQNEAQ (reference sequence). The length of the CDR3 is 11 residues. The V gene lost 10 bases and the J gene lost 10 bases, with 16 bases spanning the gap.

The genes are TRBV19 and TRBJ2-2, with D possibly called TRBD1 or TRBD2 (6 bases each). The germline CDR1 and CDR2 sequences are LNHDA and SQIVND (reference sequence). The CDR3 covers 15 residues. Trimming took off 3 bases at V and 3 bases at J, with 11 bases between the two ends. The CDR3: CASSIGGLDTGELFF. The CDR3 nucleotides read TGTGCCAGTAGTATCGGGGGCCTGGACACCGGGGAGCTGTTTTTT. The whole variable domain, remainder taken from reference TRBV19 and TRBJ2-2, is DGGITQSPKYLFRKEGQNVTLSCEQNLNHDAMYWYRQDPGQGLRLIYYSQIVNDFQKGDIAEGYSVSREKKESFPLTVTSAQKNPTAFYLCASSIGGLDTGELFFGEGSRLTVL.

The chain links TRBV10-1 to TRBJ1-1; D is ambiguous. Trimming shortened V by 3 bases and J by 0 bases, and 17 bases separated the two germline ends. The CDR3 contains 17 residues. From germline, CDR1 is WNHNN and CDR2 SYGVQD (reference sequence). As DNA, the CDR3 is TGCGCCAGCAGTGATTCGGGCCGGGGATTCATGAACACTGAAGCTTTCTTT. Protein sequence: CASSDSGRGFMNTEAFF.

This chain connects TRBV4-1 to TRBJ2-5; D possibly corresponds to TRBD2 (6 bases). Germline assignment: CDR1 MGHRA and CDR2 YSYEKL. The V gene lost 0 bases and the J gene lost 2 bases, with 13 bases spanning the gap. This CDR3 comprises 16 residues. CDR3 in amino acids: CASSQDRTRGQETQYF. CDR3 DNA sequence: TGCGCCAGCAGCCAAGACCGTACTCGGGGGCAAGAGACCCAGTACTTC.

This sequence joins TRBV5-3 and TRBJ1-5, with 8 bases identical to TRBD1. TRBV5-3 is known as an ORF, though its function is uncertain. V lost 8 bases and J lost 2; bases outside the gene matches: 9. This CDR3 is built from 15 residues. CDR3: CASSHGQGGNQPQHF. The CDR3 bases are TGTGCCAGCAGCCATGGACAGGGCGGCAATCAGCCCCAGCATTTT.

The V gene is TRBV19, the J gene TRBJ2-3; D remains ambiguous. V was shortened by 3 bases and J by 1 base, with 11 bases between the two germline ends. CDR1 is LNHDA and CDR2 is SQIVND in the germline V gene (reference sequence). This CDR3 comprises 15 residues. The CDR3 bases are TGTGCCAGTAGTATGCGGAAACTGGGCACAGATACGCAGTATTTT. It is translated as CASSMRKLGTDTQYF.

The gene calls are TRBV30 and TRBJ2-1; D might be TRBD2 (5 bases). Trimming shortened V by 0 bases and J by 7 bases, and 7 bases separated the two germline ends. The CDR3 has 12 amino acids. Germline V gene sequence: CDR1 GTSNPN, CDR2 SVGIG (reference sequence). This CDR3 is CAWSVRGNEQFF. In nucleotides, the CDR3 is TGTGCCTGGAGTGTACGCGGGAATGAGCAGTTCTTC.

J is TRBJ2-5 and V is TRBV10-3, with D perhaps TRBD2 (6 bases). This CDR3 contains 13 residues. Trimming took off 6 bases at V and 2 bases at J, with 10 bases between the two ends. Germline values: CDR1 ENHRY, CDR2 SYGVKD. The DNA for the CDR3 is TGTGCCATCAGCCGGGGGATACAAGAGACCCAGTACTTC. As protein: CAISRGIQETQYF.

The chain is built from TRBV7-2 and TRBJ2-7; no firm D call. The CDR3 length is 14 residues. CDR1 and CDR2 (germline): SGHTA, FQGNSA. The germline V and J ends were trimmed by 5 bases and 3 bases, with 14 bases remaining between them. The CDR3 DNA follows: TGTGCCAGCAGCCCCCGGGTGTCTAGCTACGAGCAGTACTTC. This codes for CASSPRVSSYEQYF. The full variable domain, its missing parts supplied by reference TRBV7-2 and TRBJ2-7, is GAGVSQSPSNKVTEKGKDVELRCDPISGHTALYWYRQSLGQGLEFLIYFQGNSAPDKSGLPSDRFSAERTGGSVSTLTIQRTQQEDSAVYLCASSPRVSSYEQYFGPGTRLTVT.

This sequence joins TRBV19 and TRBJ1-5; D is possibly TRBD1 (5 bases). V shed 11 bases and J shed 8 bases, with 16 bases lying between them. Germline-derived CDR1 and CDR2 are LNHDA and SQIVND (reference sequence). The length of the CDR3 is 12 residues. In DNA, the CDR3 is TGTGCCTCTTGGGGGGGTGGCGAGCCCCAGCATTTT. This codes for CASWGGGEPQHF.

This chain uses TRBV15 with TRBJ2-2; D gene unclear. V was cut by 3 bases and J by 5 bases, with 10 bases left in between. CDR1 and CDR2 (germline): LNHNV, YYDKDF (reference sequence). This CDR3 is built from 14 residues. The CDR3 reads CATSSTFGTGELFF. CDR3 DNA sequence: TGTGCCACCAGCAGCACCTTTGGGACCGGGGAGCTGTTTTTT. The variable domain in full, with the rest retrieved from reference TRBV15 and TRBJ2-2, is DAMVIQNPRYQVTQFGKPVTLSCSQTLNHNVMYWYQQKSSQAPKLLFHYYDKDFNNEADTPDNFQSRRPNTSFCFLDIRSPGLGDTAMYLCATSSTFGTGELFFGEGSRLTVL.

V is TRBV15 and J is TRBJ2-3, with D possibly TRBD1 on 5 matching bases. Deletions cut 0 bases from V and 2 bases from J, with 15 bases between. CDR3 length equals 17 residues. Germline V CDR1 and CDR2: LNHNV, YYDKDF (reference sequence). The CDR3 sequence: CATSREFWTIPTDTQYF. CDR3 bases: TGTGCCACCAGCAGAGAATTCTGGACAATCCCCACAGATACGCAGTATTTT. Looking up the rest from reference TRBV15 and TRBJ2-3 gives the full variable domain: DAMVIQNPRYQVTQFGKPVTLSCSQTLNHNVMYWYQQKSSQAPKLLFHYYDKDFNNEADTPDNFQSRRPNTSFCFLDIRSPGLGDTAMYLCATSREFWTIPTDTQYFGPGTRLTVL.